This T cell receptor (beta chain) comes out of a study of T cell responses to AZD1222 COVID-19 vaccine. The method was immunoSEQ multiplex PCR; TCRdb's version includes in-frame clones alone and lacks a portion of them. The table lists 100,000 to 150,000 clones, 88% of them singletons. Study outcomes and limitations: The study identified only six AZD1222 recipients as seropositive at baseline.

Details on this clone: Its target is not known.

Trimming took off 3 bases at V and 8 bases at J, with 13 bases between the two ends. Germline CDR1 reads KGHSH; CDR2 reads LQKENI. CDR3 length: 13 residues. The input for sequencing was peripheral blood, taken on day 0 of MenACWY control vaccination. The V call is TRBV18, the J call TRBJ1-1, with TRBD1 as a possible D gene (6 bases). This clonotype originated in an adult in good health. For the CDR3, the DNA is TGTGCCAGCTCACCCGTACAAGACAGGGAAGCTTTCTTT. Translation: CASSPVQDREAFF.